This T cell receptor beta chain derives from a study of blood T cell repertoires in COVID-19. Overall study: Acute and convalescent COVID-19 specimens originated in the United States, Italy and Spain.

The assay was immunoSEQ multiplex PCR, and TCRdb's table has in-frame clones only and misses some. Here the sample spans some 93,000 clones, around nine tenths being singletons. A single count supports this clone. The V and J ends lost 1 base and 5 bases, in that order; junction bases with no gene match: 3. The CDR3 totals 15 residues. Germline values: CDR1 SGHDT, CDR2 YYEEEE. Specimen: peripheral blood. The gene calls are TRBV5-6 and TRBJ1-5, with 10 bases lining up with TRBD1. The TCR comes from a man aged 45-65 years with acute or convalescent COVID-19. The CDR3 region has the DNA TGTGCCAGCAGCTTGAGGGACAGGGGCGATCAGCCCCAGCATTTT. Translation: CASSLRDRGDQPQHF.